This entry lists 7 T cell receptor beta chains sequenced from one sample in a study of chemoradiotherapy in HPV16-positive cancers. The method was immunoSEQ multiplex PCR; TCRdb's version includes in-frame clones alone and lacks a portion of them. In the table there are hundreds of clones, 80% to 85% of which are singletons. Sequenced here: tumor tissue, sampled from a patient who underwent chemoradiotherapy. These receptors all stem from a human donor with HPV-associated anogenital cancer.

CDR3 loop: CASSSDNKNTGELFF. CDR3 coding DNA: TGCGCCAGCAGCTCGGACAACAAGAACACCGGGGAGCTGTTTTTT. This sequence joins TRBV5-1 and TRBJ2-2; D is perhaps TRBD1 (5 bases). Germline CDR1 is SGHRS and CDR2 is YFSETQ. This CDR3 has 15 amino acids. V was pared by 3 bases and J by 1 base, with 10 bases between.

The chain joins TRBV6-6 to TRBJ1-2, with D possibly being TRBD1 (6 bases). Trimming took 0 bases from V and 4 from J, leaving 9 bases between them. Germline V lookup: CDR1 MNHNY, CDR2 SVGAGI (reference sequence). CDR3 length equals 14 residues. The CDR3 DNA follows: TGTGCCAGCAGTTACTCCGCAGGGGCCTATGGCTACACCTTC. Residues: CASSYSAGAYGYTF.

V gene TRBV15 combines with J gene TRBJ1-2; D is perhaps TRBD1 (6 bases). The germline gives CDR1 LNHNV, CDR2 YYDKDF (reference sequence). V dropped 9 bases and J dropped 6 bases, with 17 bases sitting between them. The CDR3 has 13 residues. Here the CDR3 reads CATSRQEGHGYTF. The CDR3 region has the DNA TGTGCCACGTCCCGACAGGAGGGTCATGGCTACACCTTC.

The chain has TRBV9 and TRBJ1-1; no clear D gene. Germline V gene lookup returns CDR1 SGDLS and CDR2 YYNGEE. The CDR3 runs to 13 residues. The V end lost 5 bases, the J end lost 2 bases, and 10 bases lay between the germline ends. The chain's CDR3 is CASSPRQNTEAFF. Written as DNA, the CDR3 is TGTGCCAGCAGTCCGCGGCAAAACACTGAAGCTTTCTTT.

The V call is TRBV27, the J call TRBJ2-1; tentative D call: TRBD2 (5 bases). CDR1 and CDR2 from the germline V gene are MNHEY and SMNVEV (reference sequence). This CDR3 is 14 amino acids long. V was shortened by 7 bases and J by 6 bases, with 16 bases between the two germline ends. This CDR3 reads CASTPIIGGNEQFF. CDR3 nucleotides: TGTGCCAGCACCCCAATTATCGGAGGCAATGAGCAGTTCTTC.

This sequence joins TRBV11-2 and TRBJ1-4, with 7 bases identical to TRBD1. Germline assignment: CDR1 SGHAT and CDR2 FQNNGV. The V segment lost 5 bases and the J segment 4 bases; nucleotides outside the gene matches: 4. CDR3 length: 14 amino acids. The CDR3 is CASSRGQLNEKLFF. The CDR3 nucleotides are TGTGCCAGCAGCCGGGGACAGCTTAATGAAAAACTGTTTTTT.

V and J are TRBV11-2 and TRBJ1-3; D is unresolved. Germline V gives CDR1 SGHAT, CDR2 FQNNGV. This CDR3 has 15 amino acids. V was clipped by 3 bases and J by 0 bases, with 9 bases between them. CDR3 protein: CASSFFMSSGNTIYF. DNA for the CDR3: TGTGCCAGCAGCTTCTTCATGAGCTCTGGAAACACCATATATTTT.